These T cell receptor beta chains were read from a single sample in a study of blood T cell repertoires in COVID-19. Some clones are missing from TCRdb's copy, which holds only in-frame ones; the method was immunoSEQ multiplex PCR. Of a few hundred thousand clones listed, 75% to 85% are singletons. The sample comprised peripheral blood. The receptors here all came from a human donor in a cohort sampled during active COVID-19. The CDR3 runs from the conserved cysteine through the conserved F or W. Rows give clone size only sometimes, using once, few, many, or a class for an expanded clone.

v_gene,j_gene,abundance,CDR3aa
TRBV6-5,TRBJ1-6,.,CASSSRKGVGNSPLHF
TRBV10-3,TRBJ1-2,.,CAIGGGQNYGYTF
TRBV6-5,TRBJ2-1,.,CASTGQGLNEQFF
TRBV3-1/TRBV3-2,TRBJ2-1,.,CASGGSGGASYNEQFF
TRBV5-1,TRBJ2-7,few,CASSLIGDEQYF
TRBV15,TRBJ1-5,.,CATSRSRTGSNQPQHF
TRBV13,TRBJ2-7,.,CASSSLAGAYEQYF
TRBV20-1,TRBJ1-3,.,CSASRYSLQSSGNTIYF
TRBV2,TRBJ2-7,once,CATKDRAHLPGEQYF
TRBV12-3/TRBV12-4,TRBJ2-7,.,CASSRQGYYEQYF
TRBV11-3,TRBJ2-3,.,CASSLAGVDTQYF
TRBV6-1,TRBJ1-3,.,CASSEFGRDSGNTIYF
TRBV7-3,TRBJ2-2,once,CASAENTGELFF
TRBV27,TRBJ2-7,few,CASSLAKGPYEQYF
TRBV2,TRBJ1-5,.,CASSEQGAFQPQHF